The clone carrying this T cell receptor beta chain was seen ten or more times. This record comes from a study of regulatory T cells in long-lasting Graves disease. Arm-PCR of CDR3 regions with iRepertoire HTBI primers generated TCR beta libraries. A single record per CDR3 protein comes from TCRdb applying MiXCR to the multiplex PCR reads. The sample lists hundreds of thousands of distinct CDR3 sequences, around 17% seen once, with around a sixth in the top ten. Time point in this sample: newly diagnosed GD, antithyroid drugs for less than 3 months. Extracted PBMC RNA gave rise to the TCR library. Another study also made use of these data, one on T cells in Graves' hyperthyroidism and ophthalmopathy. That investigation notes: No ophthalmopathy progression within 18 months constituted stable Graves' hyperthyroidism. With a duration under 2 months, the hyperthyroidism was newly diagnosed in patients aged 18 to 65.

This receptor was obtained from a woman in her twenties or thirties with Graves disease. Sample: peripheral blood mononuclear cells (PBMCs), taken at new diagnosis, from a patient treated with antithyroid drugs.

The CDR3 sequence: CASSLVVRGGYTSTDTQYF. The CDR3 region has the DNA TGTGCCAGCAGTCTCGTCGTGCGGGGCGGTTATACTAGCACAGATACGCAGTATTTT. The chain carries TRBV2 and TRBJ2-3, with D possibly matching TRBD2 (6 bases). Trimming pared 5 bases from V and 0 bases from J, leaving 24 bases between. Germline CDR1 and CDR2: SNHLY and FYNNEI. The CDR3 covers 19 residues.